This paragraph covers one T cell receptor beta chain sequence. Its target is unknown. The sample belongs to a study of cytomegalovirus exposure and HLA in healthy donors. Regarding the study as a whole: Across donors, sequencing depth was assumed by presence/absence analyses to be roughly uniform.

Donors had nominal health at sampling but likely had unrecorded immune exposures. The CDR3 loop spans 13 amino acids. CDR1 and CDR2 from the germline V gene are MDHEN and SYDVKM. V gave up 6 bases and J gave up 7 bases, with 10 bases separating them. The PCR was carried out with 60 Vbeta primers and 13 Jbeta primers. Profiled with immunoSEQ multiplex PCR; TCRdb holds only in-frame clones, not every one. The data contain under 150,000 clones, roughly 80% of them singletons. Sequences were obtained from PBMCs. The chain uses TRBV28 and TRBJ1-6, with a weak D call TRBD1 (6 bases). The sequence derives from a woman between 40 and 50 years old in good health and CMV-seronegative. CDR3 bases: TGTGCCAGCAGAGTTACAGGGAATTCACCCCTCCACTTT. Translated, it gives CASRVTGNSPLHF. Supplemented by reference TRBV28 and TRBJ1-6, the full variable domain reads DVKVTQSSRYLVKRTGEKVFLECVQDMDHENMFWYRQDPGLGLRLIYFSYDVKMKEKGDIPEGYSVSREKKERFSLILESASTNQTSMYLCASRVTGNSPLHFGNGTRLTVT.